This TCR beta chain stems from a study of blood T cell repertoires in COVID-19. In the original processing: For nucleated cells, counts were estimated from reference gene primer amplification. The data were produced by immunoSEQ multiplex PCR, yet TCRdb's version contains in-frame clones alone and is incomplete. That table is the source of V, J and clone size, and D and trimming were worked out from the DNA. The sample shows approximately 73,000 clones, 86% of them seen only once. This clone was recorded once. The CDR3 consists of 17 residues. V shed 2 bases, J shed 3 bases, and the junction held 9 bases outside the gene matches. CDR1 is GTSNPN and CDR2 is SVGIG in the germline V gene (reference sequence).

The chain carries TRBV30 and TRBJ2-5, with 13 bases matching TRBD2. This receptor was obtained from a woman in her fifties or sixties with acute or convalescent COVID-19. The sequenced sample was peripheral blood. The CDR3, as DNA: TGTGCCTGGAGTTGGGGGGGACTAGCGGGACCGAAAGAGACCCAGTACTTC. Amino acids: CAWSWGGLAGPKETQYF.